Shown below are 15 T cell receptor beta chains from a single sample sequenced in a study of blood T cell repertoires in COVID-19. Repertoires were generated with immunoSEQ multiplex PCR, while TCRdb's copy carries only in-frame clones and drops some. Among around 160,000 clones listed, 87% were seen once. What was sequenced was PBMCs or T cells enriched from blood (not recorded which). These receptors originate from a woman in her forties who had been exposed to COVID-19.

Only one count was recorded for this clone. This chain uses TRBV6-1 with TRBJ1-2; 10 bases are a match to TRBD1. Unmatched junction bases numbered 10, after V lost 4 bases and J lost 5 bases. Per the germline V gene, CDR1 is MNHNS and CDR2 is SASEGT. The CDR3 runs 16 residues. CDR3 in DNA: TGTGCCAGCAGTGGACGGGACAGGGGAGAAGGATATGGCTACACCTTC. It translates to CASSGRDRGEGYGYTF.

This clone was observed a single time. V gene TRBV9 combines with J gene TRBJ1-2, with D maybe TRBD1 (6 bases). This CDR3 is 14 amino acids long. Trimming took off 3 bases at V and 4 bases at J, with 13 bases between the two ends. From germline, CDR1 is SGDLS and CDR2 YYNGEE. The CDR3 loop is CASSARDTSYGYTF. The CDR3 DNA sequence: TGTGCCAGCAGCGCCCGGGACACAAGCTATGGCTACACCTTC.

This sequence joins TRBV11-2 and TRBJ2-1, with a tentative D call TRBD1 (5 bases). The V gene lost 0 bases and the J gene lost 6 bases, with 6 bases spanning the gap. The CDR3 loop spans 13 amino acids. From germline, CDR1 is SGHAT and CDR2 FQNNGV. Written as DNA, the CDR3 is TGTGCCAGCAGCTTAGATAGGGGCAATGAGCAGTTCTTC. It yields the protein CASSLDRGNEQFF.

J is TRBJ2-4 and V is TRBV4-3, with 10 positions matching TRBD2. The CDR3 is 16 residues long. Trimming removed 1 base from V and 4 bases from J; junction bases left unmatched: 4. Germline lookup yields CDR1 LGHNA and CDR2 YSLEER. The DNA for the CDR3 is TGCGCCAGCAGCCAAGGGACTAGCGGACATAAAAACATTCAGTACTTC. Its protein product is CASSQGTSGHKNIQYF.

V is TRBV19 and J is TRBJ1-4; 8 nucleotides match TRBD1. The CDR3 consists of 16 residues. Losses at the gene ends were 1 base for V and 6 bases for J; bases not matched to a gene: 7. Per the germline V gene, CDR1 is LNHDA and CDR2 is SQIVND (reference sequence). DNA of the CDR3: TGTGCCAGTAGTATAGGCTCTGGGACAGGTGATGAAAAACTGTTTTTT. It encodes CASSIGSGTGDEKLFF. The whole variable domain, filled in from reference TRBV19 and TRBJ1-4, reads DGGITQSPKYLFRKEGQNVTLSCEQNLNHDAMYWYRQDPGQGLRLIYYSQIVNDFQKGDIAEGYSVSREKKESFPLTVTSAQKNPTAFYLCASSIGSGTGDEKLFFGSGTQLSVL.

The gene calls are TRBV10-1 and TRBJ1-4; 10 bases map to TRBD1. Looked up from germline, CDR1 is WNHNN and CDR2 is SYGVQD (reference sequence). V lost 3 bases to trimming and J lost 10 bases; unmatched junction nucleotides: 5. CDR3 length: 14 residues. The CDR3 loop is CASSDPGQGRKLFF. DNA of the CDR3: TGCGCCAGCAGTGATCCGGGACAGGGGAGAAAACTGTTTTTT.

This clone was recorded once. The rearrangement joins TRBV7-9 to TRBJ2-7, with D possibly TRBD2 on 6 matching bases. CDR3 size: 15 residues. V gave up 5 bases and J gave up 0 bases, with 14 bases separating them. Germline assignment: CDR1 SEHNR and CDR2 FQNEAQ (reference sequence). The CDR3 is CASSPRDGSSYEQYF. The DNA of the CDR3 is TGTGCCAGCAGCCCCCGGGACGGGAGCTCCTACGAGCAGTACTTC. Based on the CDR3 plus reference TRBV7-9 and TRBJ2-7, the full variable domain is DTGVSQNPRHKITKRGQNVTFRCDPISEHNRLYWYRQTLGQGPEFLTYFQNEAQLEKSRLLSDRFSAERPKGSFSTLEIQRTEQGDSAMYLCASSPRDGSSYEQYFGPGTRLTVT.

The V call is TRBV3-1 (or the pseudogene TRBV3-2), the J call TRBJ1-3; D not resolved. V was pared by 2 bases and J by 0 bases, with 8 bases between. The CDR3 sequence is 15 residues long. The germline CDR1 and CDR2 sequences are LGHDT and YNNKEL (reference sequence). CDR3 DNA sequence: TGTGCCAGCAGCCAAAGCATCCCCTCTGGAAACACCATATATTTT. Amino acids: CASSQSIPSGNTIYF.

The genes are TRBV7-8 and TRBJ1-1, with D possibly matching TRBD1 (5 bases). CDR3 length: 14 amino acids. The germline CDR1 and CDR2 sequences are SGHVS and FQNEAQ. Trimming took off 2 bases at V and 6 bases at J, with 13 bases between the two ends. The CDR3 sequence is CASSLPLDNSEAFF. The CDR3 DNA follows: TGTGCCAGCAGCTTACCCCTGGACAACTCTGAAGCTTTCTTT. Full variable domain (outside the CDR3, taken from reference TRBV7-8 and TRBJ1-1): GAGVSQSPRYKVAKRGQDVALRCDPISGHVSLFWYQQALGQGPEFLTYFQNEAQLDKSGLPSDRFFAERPEGSVSTLKIQRTQQEDSAVYLCASSLPLDNSEAFFGQGTRLTVV.

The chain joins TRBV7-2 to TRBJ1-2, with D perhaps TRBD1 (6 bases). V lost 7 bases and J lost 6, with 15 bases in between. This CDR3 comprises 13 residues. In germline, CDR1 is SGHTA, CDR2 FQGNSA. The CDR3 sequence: CASTEDRLDGYTF. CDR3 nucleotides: TGTGCCAGCACCGAGGACAGATTGGATGGCTACACCTTC.

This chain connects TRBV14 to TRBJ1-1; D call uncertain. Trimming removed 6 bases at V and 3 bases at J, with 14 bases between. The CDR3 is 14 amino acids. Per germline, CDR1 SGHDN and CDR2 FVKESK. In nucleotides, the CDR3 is TGTGCCAGCAGACAATACGTGGTAGACACTGAAGCTTTCTTT. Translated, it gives CASRQYVVDTEAFF.

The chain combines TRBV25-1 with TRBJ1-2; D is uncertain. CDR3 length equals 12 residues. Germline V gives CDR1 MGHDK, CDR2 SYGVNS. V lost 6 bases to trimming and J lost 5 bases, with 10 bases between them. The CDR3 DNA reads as TGTGCCAGCAGCCTCAGTGGTTATGGCTACACCTTC. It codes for CASSLSGYGYTF.

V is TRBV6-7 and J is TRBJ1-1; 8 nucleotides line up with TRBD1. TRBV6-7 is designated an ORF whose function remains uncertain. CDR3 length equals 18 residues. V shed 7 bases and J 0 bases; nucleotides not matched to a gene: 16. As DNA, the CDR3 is TGTGCCAGCATATCGAGGGTAGGTGACAGGGGTTTGAACACTGAAGCTTTCTTT. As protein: CASISRVGDRGLNTEAFF.

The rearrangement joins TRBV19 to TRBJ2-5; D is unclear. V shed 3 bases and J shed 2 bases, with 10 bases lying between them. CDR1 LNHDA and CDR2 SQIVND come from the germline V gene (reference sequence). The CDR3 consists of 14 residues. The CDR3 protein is CASSMGEVQETQYF. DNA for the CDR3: TGTGCCAGTAGTATGGGTGAGGTACAAGAGACCCAGTACTTC.

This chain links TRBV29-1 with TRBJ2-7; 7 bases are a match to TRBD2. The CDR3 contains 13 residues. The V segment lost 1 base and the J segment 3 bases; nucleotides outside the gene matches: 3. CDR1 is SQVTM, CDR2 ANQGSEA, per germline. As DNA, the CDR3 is TGCAGCGTTGAAGGTGGGGGGGTCTACGAGCAGTACTTC. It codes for CSVEGGGVYEQYF.